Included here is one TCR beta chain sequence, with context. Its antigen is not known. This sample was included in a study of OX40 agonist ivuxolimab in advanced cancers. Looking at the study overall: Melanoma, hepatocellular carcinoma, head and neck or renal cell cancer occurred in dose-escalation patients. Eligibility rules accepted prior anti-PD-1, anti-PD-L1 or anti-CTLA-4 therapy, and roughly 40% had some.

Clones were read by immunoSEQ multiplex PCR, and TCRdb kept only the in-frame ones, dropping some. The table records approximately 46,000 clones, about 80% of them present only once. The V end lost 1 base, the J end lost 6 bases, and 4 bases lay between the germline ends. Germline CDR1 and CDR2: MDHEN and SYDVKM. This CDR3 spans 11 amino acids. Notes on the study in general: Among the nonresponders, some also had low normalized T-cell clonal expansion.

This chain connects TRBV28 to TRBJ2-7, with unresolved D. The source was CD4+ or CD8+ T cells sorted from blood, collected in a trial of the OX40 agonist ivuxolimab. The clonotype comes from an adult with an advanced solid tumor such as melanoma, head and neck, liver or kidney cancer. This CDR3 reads CASSLYIEQYF. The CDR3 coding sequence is TGTGCCAGCAGTTTATATATCGAGCAGTACTTC.